This entry lists 26 T cell receptor beta chains sequenced from one sample in a study of OX40 agonist ivuxolimab in advanced cancers. Receptor libraries were prepared by the immunoSEQ multiplex PCR assay. TCRdb carries this immuneACCESS record with in-frame sequences only. Its versions omit some clonotypes, under half of them owing to an unresolved V gene in the studies checked, with the rest unexplained. The sample includes 100,000 or so clones, with 90% observed a single time. The top ten clones comprise around 0.31% of the sample. The material was CD4+ or CD8+ T cells sorted from blood, obtained in a trial of the OX40 agonist ivuxolimab. These receptors were obtained from an adult with an advanced solid tumor such as melanoma, head and neck, liver or kidney cancer.

Concerning this clone: A read error may produce the germline difference seen at one junction end. Distinct nucleotide sequences in the sample also encode this CDR3. The chain couples TRBV15 to TRBJ2-3; D uncertain. In germline, CDR1 is LNHNV, CDR2 YYDKDF (reference sequence). CDR3 length: 15 amino acids. The CDR3 loop reads CATSAGSYVADTQYF. CDR3 bases: TGTGCCACCAGCGCCGGGTCCTACGTTGCAGATACACAGTATTTT. The full variable domain, with the rest looked up from reference TRBV15 and TRBJ2-3, is DAMVIQNPRYQVTQFGKPVTLSCSQTLNHNVMYWYQQKSSQAPKLLFHYYDKDFNNEADTPDNFQSRRPNTSFCFLDIRSPGLGDTAMYLCATSAGSYVADTQYFGPGTRLTVL.

This chain joins TRBV4-3 and TRBJ1-3; D possibly corresponds to TRBD1 (5 bases). The CDR3 spans 17 residues. The V gene lost 0 bases and the J gene lost 3 bases, with 15 bases spanning the gap. Germline-derived CDR1 and CDR2 are LGHNA and YSLEER. The CDR3 spells CASSQEAVGLSGNTIYF. In DNA, the CDR3 is TGCGCCAGCAGCCAAGAAGCTGTGGGACTGAGTGGAAACACCATATATTTT.

CDR3 in amino acids: CASSDTLAGETQYF. In DNA form, the CDR3 reads TGTGCCAGCAGCGACACACTAGCAGGAGAGACCCAGTACTTC. The chain links TRBV9 to TRBJ2-5; D might be TRBD2 (6 bases). Trimming cost V 3 bases and J 4 bases, with 13 bases left between them. Germline V lookup: CDR1 SGDLS, CDR2 YYNGEE. This CDR3 has 14 amino acids.

The chain combines TRBV5-8 with TRBJ2-1; D is unclear. The length of the CDR3 is 13 residues. CDR1 and CDR2 (germline): SGHTS, YDEGEE. V was clipped by 4 bases and J by 7 bases, with 12 bases between them. Here the CDR3 reads CASSTYQGNEQFF. The CDR3 DNA reads TGTGCCAGCAGCACTTACCAAGGAAATGAGCAGTTCTTC.

The chain has TRBV5-6 and TRBJ1-5; D may be TRBD1 (6 bases). Germline CDR1 is SGHDT and CDR2 is YYEEEE. This CDR3 is 15 amino acids long. Deletions cut 4 bases from V and 2 bases from J, with 13 bases between. CDR3 region: CASSPQGTGNQPQHF. CDR3 nucleotides: TGTGCCAGCAGCCCCCAGGGGACGGGCAATCAGCCCCAGCATTTT.

The CDR3: CASSQVAGLEGGNTIYF. The CDR3 DNA reads as TGCGCCAGCAGCCAAGTTGCTGGGCTGGAGGGTGGAAACACCATATATTTT. This chain connects TRBV4-3 to TRBJ1-3, with no clear D. CDR1 is LGHNA and CDR2 is YSLEER in the germline V gene. Trimming stripped 1 base from V and 3 bases from J, with 16 bases between. The CDR3 spans 17 residues.

The genes are TRBV28 and TRBJ2-5; tentative D call: TRBD2 (6 bases). V was pared by 5 bases and J by 4 bases, with 11 bases between. Germline loops: CDR1 MDHEN, CDR2 SYDVKM. The CDR3 has 13 residues. The CDR3 sequence is CASSPNGGETQYF. CDR3 nucleotide sequence: TGTGCCAGCAGTCCAAACGGGGGAGAGACCCAGTACTTC.

The chain combines TRBV11-2 with TRBJ2-1; 9 nucleotides agree with TRBD1. Germline values: CDR1 SGHAT, CDR2 FQNNGV. After removal of 2 bases from V and 7 bases from J, the junction contained 9 bases not matched to a gene. The CDR3 covers 16 residues. The CDR3 loop reads CASSLFPGQGANEQFF. In DNA form, the CDR3 reads TGTGCCAGCAGCTTATTCCCGGGACAGGGTGCAAATGAGCAGTTCTTC.

The rearrangement links TRBV6-5 to TRBJ2-5; TRBD1 agrees at 7 bases. Germline V CDR1 and CDR2: MNHEY, SVGAGI. Losses at the gene ends were 2 bases for V and 3 bases for J; bases not matched to a gene: 6. This CDR3 contains 15 residues. The CDR3, as DNA: TGTGCCAGCAGTTACGGGAAAGGGGGCAAAGAGACCCAGTACTTC. This codes for CASSYGKGGKETQYF.

The genes are TRBV23-1 and TRBJ2-6; D is unclear. TRBV23-1 is flagged as an ORF with uncertain function. The CDR3 is 14 residues long. V was pared by 8 bases and J by 0 bases, with 8 bases between. In DNA form, the CDR3 reads TGCGCCAGCGGAAGAATCTCTGGGGCCAACGTCCTGACTTTC. It encodes CASGRISGANVLTF.

The chain is built from TRBV28 and TRBJ2-1; 12 bases align to TRBD2. This CDR3 comprises 18 residues. Germline trimming cut 5 bases from V and 0 bases from J; bases unmatched to any gene: 8. Germline loops: CDR1 MDHEN, CDR2 SYDVKM. The CDR3 is CASSPRLAGAGSYNEQFF. CDR3 DNA sequence: TGTGCCAGCAGTCCCCGACTAGCGGGAGCCGGCTCCTACAATGAGCAGTTCTTC.

CDR3 loop: CASSYGTGNTEAFF. As DNA, the CDR3 is TGTGCCAGCAGTTACGGGACAGGGAACACTGAAGCTTTCTTT. The chain couples TRBV6-6 to TRBJ1-1; 8 bases are shared with TRBD1. The CDR3 runs to 14 residues. Per the germline V gene, CDR1 is MNHNY and CDR2 is SVGAGI (reference sequence). The V segment lost 2 bases and the J segment 1 base; nucleotides outside the gene matches: 0.

The chain has TRBV11-2 and TRBJ2-4; 9 nucleotides match TRBD2. The V gene end was trimmed by 4 bases and the J gene end by 4 bases; junction bases not matched to a gene: 5. Looked up from germline, CDR1 is SGHAT and CDR2 is FQNNGV. This CDR3 has 15 residues. CDR3 nucleotides: TGTGCCAGCAGCTGGGCGGGAGGGCATAAAAACATTCAGTACTTC. It encodes CASSWAGGHKNIQYF.

J is TRBJ2-1 and V is TRBV21-1; the D call of TRBD2 is as the table states it, not checked on the DNA. TRBV21-1 has pseudogene status. The CDR3 totals 18 residues. This CDR3 is CASSKRGRDYGSYNEQFF. In DNA form, the CDR3 reads TGTGCCAGCAGCAAGCGAGGACGGGATTACGGTTCCTACAATGAGCAGTTCTTC.

CDR3 sequence (DNA): TGTGCCAGCAGTTATATGACCCCTTTAACAGATACGCAGTATTTT. Translating it yields CASSYMTPLTDTQYF. This chain links TRBV6-5 with TRBJ2-3; D is uncertain. The V gene's germline CDR1 is MNHEY and CDR2 SVGAGI. Trimming shortened V by 3 bases and J by 3 bases, and 13 bases separated the two germline ends. The CDR3 totals 15 residues.

The genes are TRBV4-3 and TRBJ2-2; 7 bases are a match to TRBD1. CDR1 is LGHNA and CDR2 is YSLEER in the germline V gene. This CDR3 comprises 15 residues. With 1 base clipped from V and 5 bases from J, the junction kept 4 bases outside the gene matches. For the CDR3, the DNA is TGCGCCAGCAGCCAAGTGGCAGGGGGAACCGGGGAGCTGTTTTTT. Encoded protein: CASSQVAGGTGELFF.

The rearrangement uses TRBV20-1 and TRBJ2-1, with TRBD2 as a possible D gene (6 bases). The CDR3 loop spans 11 amino acids. Germline V gives CDR1 DFQATT, CDR2 SNEGSKA (reference sequence). V lost 6 bases to trimming and J lost 7 bases, with 10 bases between them. CDR3 region: CSAPDYNEQFF. Here the CDR3 DNA reads TGCAGTGCCCCGGACTATAATGAGCAGTTCTTC.

V usage is TRBV20-1 and J usage is TRBJ2-7, with a possible D match to TRBD1 (6 bases). V was trimmed by 6 bases and J by 3 bases, leaving 9 bases between them. Germline CDR1 DFQATT, CDR2 SNEGSKA (reference sequence). The CDR3 runs to 11 residues. CDR3 DNA: TGCAGTGCGAAACAGGGCTACGAGCAGTACTTC. It encodes CSAKQGYEQYF.

V is TRBV4-3 and J is TRBJ2-1; 7 bases match TRBD2. The J segment lost 8 bases and the V segment lost 4 bases, leaving 5 bases of the junction unmatched. The CDR3 spans 13 residues. Germline assignment: CDR1 LGHNA and CDR2 YSLEER. The CDR3 DNA reads TGCGCCAGCAGCCGGCGGGGGACCCATGAGCAGTTCTTC. This encodes CASSRRGTHEQFF.

V gene TRBV6-5 combines with J gene TRBJ2-7; D may match TRBD1 or TRBD2 (6 bases each). In germline, CDR1 is MNHEY, CDR2 SVGAGI. The CDR3 is 14 amino acids. Trimming removed 0 bases at V and 6 bases at J, with 12 bases between. The CDR3 sequence is CASSYSGGSREQYF. CDR3 bases: TGTGCCAGCAGTTACTCCGGGGGCTCGCGCGAGCAGTACTTC.

The chain is built from TRBV9 and TRBJ2-3, with 10 bases lining up with TRBD2. The germline CDR1 and CDR2 sequences are SGDLS and YYNGEE. The CDR3 has 16 residues. Trimming at V came to 2 bases and at J to 3 bases, leaving 6 bases not matched to a gene. CDR3 residues: CASSVQAGGKTDTQYF. The CDR3 DNA is TGTGCCAGCAGCGTTCAAGCGGGAGGGAAGACAGATACGCAGTATTTT.

This clone was observed a single time. J is TRBJ1-1 and V is TRBV11-1; D remains ambiguous. The CDR3 sequence is 13 residues long. Germline V gives CDR1 SGHAT, CDR2 FQDESV (reference sequence). V was trimmed by 2 bases and J by 0 bases, leaving 4 bases between them. For the CDR3, the DNA is TGTGCCAGCAGCTTAACAGTGAACACTGAAGCTTTCTTT. It specifies CASSLTVNTEAFF.

J is TRBJ1-1 and V is TRBV10-3; D is perhaps TRBD1 (6 bases). V lost 4 bases, J lost 5 bases, and 8 bases lay in between. Germline loops: CDR1 ENHRY, CDR2 SYGVKD. CDR3 length: 12 amino acids. The CDR3 bases are TGTGCCATCAGTGGCGGGACAACTGAAGCTTTCTTT. Encoded protein: CAISGGTTEAFF.

The rearrangement links TRBV7-2 to TRBJ2-1; TRBD2 agrees at 8 bases. Germline trimming cut 1 base from V and 2 bases from J; bases unmatched to any gene: 7. Per germline, CDR1 SGHTA and CDR2 FQGNSA. The CDR3 consists of 17 residues. The CDR3 nucleotides read TGTGCCAGCAGCTTAGGCCGATCGGGAGGGCCCTACAATGAGCAGTTCTTC. Its translation: CASSLGRSGGPYNEQFF.

This chain connects TRBV10-3 to TRBJ2-7; 7 positions agree with TRBD1. Germline CDR1 is ENHRY and CDR2 is SYGVKD. This CDR3 contains 12 residues. V gave up 9 bases and J gave up 5 bases; unmatched junction bases: 7. Here the CDR3 reads CAIKTGLDEQYF. The CDR3 bases are TGTGCCATTAAGACAGGGTTGGACGAGCAGTACTTC.

In its sample, this clone was seen once. The chain carries TRBV7-8 and TRBJ2-7, with TRBD1 matching over 8 bases. The CDR3 spans 14 residues. Per the germline V gene, CDR1 is SGHVS and CDR2 is FQNEAQ. V gave up 5 bases and J gave up 4 bases; unmatched junction bases: 7. The CDR3 nucleotides read TGTGCCAGCAGCAAGAACAGGGGGAGGTACGAGCAGTACTTC. Translated: CASSKNRGRYEQYF.